The 14 T cell receptor beta chains listed next were all sequenced from one sample in a study of shared clonotypes between healthy human individuals. Method: immunoSEQ multiplex PCR; TCRdb's copy keeps in-frame clones and lacks some. The table includes approximately 340,000 clones, roughly 70% detected once. The sample comprised memory CD4+ T cells sorted from blood. The subset is: CD45RA-negative fraction. Receptors were obtained from a man between 25 and 39 years old in good health.

This chain uses TRBV9 with TRBJ1-1; D gene unclear. The CDR3 sequence is 15 residues long. Germline V lookup: CDR1 SGDLS, CDR2 YYNGEE. V dropped 2 bases and J dropped 1 base, with 12 bases sitting between them. CDR3 bases: TGTGCCAGCAGCGTGGGGAGGGTGGGGAACACTGAAGCTTTCTTT. Protein product: CASSVGRVGNTEAFF.

This sequence joins TRBV7-9 and TRBJ2-3; 8 bases are shared with TRBD2. The CDR3 extends over 14 amino acids. V shed 4 bases, J shed 4 bases, and the junction held 4 bases outside the gene matches. Per germline, CDR1 SEHNR and CDR2 FQNEAQ (reference sequence). CDR3 sequence: CASSSQRESDTQYF. CDR3 DNA sequence: TGTGCCAGCAGCTCCCAGCGGGAGTCAGATACGCAGTATTTT.

The gene calls are TRBV10-1 and TRBJ2-3, with 12 bases lining up with TRBD2. The germline CDR1 and CDR2 sequences are WNHNN and SYGVQD (reference sequence). The V gene end was trimmed by 3 bases and the J gene end by 4 bases; junction bases not matched to a gene: 2. This CDR3 region has 15 residues. CDR3 nucleotides: TGCGCCAGCAGTGAACTAGCGGGAGGATCAGATACGCAGTATTTT. It codes for CASSELAGGSDTQYF.

The chain carries TRBV14 and TRBJ2-2; TRBD1 matches at 7 bases. The CDR3 is 14 residues long. CDR1 and CDR2 (germline): SGHDN, FVKESK. V lost 5 bases, J lost 7 bases, and 7 bases stayed unmatched. CDR3 loop: CASSTGTVFGELFF. As DNA, the CDR3 is TGTGCCAGCAGCACCGGGACAGTCTTCGGGGAGCTGTTTTTT. The full variable domain, with the rest looked up from reference TRBV14 and TRBJ2-2, is EAGVTQFPSHSVIEKGQTVTLRCDPISGHDNLYWYRRVMGKEIKFLLHFVKESKQDESGMPNNRFLAERTGGTYSTLKVQPAELEDSGVYFCASSTGTVFGELFFGEGSRLTVL.

As regards this clone: This specimen includes other DNA sequences encoding the same CDR3. J is TRBJ2-3 and V is TRBV5-1; D possibly corresponds to TRBD2 (5 bases). V dropped 1 base and J dropped 0 bases, with 9 bases sitting between them. Germline lookup yields CDR1 SGHRS and CDR2 YFSETQ. This CDR3 contains 15 residues. CDR3 loop: CASSLRGLSTDTQYF. The CDR3, as DNA: TGCGCCAGCAGCTTGCGGGGTTTGAGCACAGATACGCAGTATTTT.

J is TRBJ2-1 and V is TRBV15; D unresolved. The CDR3 has 15 residues. With 1 base removed from V and 8 bases from J, the gap between germline ends came to 15 bases. Germline CDR1 reads LNHNV; CDR2 reads YYDKDF (reference sequence). Written as DNA, the CDR3 is TGTGCCACCAGCAGAGGACTTTTTCAGCGCGATGAGCAGTTCTTC. It is translated as CATSRGLFQRDEQFF. The variable domain in full, completed from reference TRBV15 and TRBJ2-1, reads DAMVIQNPRYQVTQFGKPVTLSCSQTLNHNVMYWYQQKSSQAPKLLFHYYDKDFNNEADTPDNFQSRRPNTSFCFLDIRSPGLGDTAMYLCATSRGLFQRDEQFFGPGTRLTVL.

The V call is TRBV6-1, the J call TRBJ2-1, with TRBD1 identical over 9 bases. CDR3 length: 15 residues. V was clipped by 5 bases and J by 8 bases; unmatched bases: 10. Germline CDR1 and CDR2: MNHNS and SASEGT. The CDR3 nucleotides are TGTGCCAGCAGTATCCGGGACAGGGCCTTAGATGAGCAGTTCTTC. This codes for CASSIRDRALDEQFF.

The V gene is TRBV28, the J gene TRBJ2-7; unclear D gene. Trimming left V 4 bases short and J 1 base short, with 11 bases between. The CDR3 totals 14 residues. The germline CDR1 and CDR2 sequences are MDHEN and SYDVKM. CDR3 in amino acids: CASSSPWRSYEQYF. Written as DNA, the CDR3 is TGTGCCAGCAGTTCCCCCTGGCGGTCCTACGAGCAGTACTTC.

This clone has a handful of counts. V usage is TRBV5-1 and J usage is TRBJ2-1, with 7 positions matching TRBD2. CDR1 and CDR2 from the germline V gene are SGHRS and YFSETQ. Trimming cost V 4 bases and J 9 bases; bases outside gene matches: 7. The CDR3 contains 13 residues. DNA of the CDR3: TGCGCCAGCAGCCTAAGACTAGCCGGTGAGCAGTTCTTC. Residues: CASSLRLAGEQFF.

The chain joins TRBV5-8 to TRBJ1-1; D not certain. This CDR3 has 16 amino acids. Trimming left V 1 base short and J 0 bases short, with 13 bases between. CDR1 and CDR2 (germline): SGHTS, YDEGEE. The DNA for the CDR3 is TGTGCCAGCAGCTTGTTAAAATTCTCGATGAACACTGAAGCTTTCTTT. It translates to CASSLLKFSMNTEAFF.

This chain uses TRBV29-1 with TRBJ1-5, with no clear D. The CDR3 sequence is 12 residues long. The germline V and J ends were trimmed by 4 bases and 7 bases, with 11 bases remaining between them. Germline assignment: CDR1 SQVTM and CDR2 ANQGSEA. The CDR3 DNA follows: TGCAGCGTTGGAGGGAAGGAACAGCCCCAGCATTTT. Translated: CSVGGKEQPQHF.

The J gene is TRBJ2-2, the V gene TRBV5-1, with D perhaps matching TRBD1 (5 bases). This CDR3 has 16 amino acids. Germline CDR1 SGHRS, CDR2 YFSETQ. V was trimmed by 6 bases and J by 1 base, leaving 16 bases between them. The CDR3 DNA reads TGCGCCAGCACCTACCCTACAGGTCAGAACACCGGGGAGCTGTTTTTT. It specifies CASTYPTGQNTGELFF.

The chain joins TRBV10-3 to TRBJ2-2; the match to TRBD2 covers 10 bases. Germline-derived CDR1 and CDR2 are ENHRY and SYGVKD. Trimming removed 1 base from V and 5 bases from J; junction bases left unmatched: 10. The CDR3 totals 18 residues. The chain's CDR3 is CAISEFGMVAGGTGELFF. CDR3 DNA sequence: TGTGCCATCAGTGAGTTTGGCATGGTAGCGGGAGGTACCGGGGAGCTGTTTTTT.

The chain has TRBV4-1 and TRBJ2-7; 8 bases match TRBD1. This CDR3 is built from 15 residues. Germline V CDR1 and CDR2: MGHRA, YSYEKL. With V trimmed by 2 bases and J by 1 base, 4 bases remained unmatched. CDR3 loop: CASSQRQGTSYEQYF. The CDR3 region has the DNA TGCGCCAGCAGCCAAAGACAGGGGACATCCTACGAGCAGTACTTC.